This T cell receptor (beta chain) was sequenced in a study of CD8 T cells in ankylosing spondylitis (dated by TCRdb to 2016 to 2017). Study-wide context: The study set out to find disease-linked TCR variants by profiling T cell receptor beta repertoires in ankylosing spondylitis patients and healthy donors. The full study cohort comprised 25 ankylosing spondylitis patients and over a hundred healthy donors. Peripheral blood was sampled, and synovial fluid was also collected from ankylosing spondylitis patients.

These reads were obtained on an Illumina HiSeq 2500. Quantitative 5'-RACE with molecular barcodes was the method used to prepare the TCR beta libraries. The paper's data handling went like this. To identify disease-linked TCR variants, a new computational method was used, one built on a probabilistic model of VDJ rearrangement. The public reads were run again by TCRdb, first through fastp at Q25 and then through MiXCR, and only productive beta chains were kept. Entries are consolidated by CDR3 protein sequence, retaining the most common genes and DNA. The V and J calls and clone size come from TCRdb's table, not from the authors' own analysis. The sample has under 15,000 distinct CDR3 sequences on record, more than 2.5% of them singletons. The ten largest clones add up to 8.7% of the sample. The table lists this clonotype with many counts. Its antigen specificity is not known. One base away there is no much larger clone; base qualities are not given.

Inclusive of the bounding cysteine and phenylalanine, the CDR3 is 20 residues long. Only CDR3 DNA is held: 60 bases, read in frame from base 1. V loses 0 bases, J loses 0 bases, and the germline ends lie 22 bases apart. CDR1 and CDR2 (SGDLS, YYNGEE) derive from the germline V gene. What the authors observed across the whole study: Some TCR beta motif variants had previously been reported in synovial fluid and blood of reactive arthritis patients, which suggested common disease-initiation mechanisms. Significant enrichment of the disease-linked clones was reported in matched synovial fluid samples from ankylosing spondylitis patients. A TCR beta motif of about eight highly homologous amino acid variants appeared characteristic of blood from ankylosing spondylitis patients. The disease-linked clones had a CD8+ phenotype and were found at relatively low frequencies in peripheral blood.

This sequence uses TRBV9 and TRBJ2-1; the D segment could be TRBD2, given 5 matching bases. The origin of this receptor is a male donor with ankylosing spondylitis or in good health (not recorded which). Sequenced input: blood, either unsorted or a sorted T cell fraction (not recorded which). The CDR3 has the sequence CASSVEPRLADRSSYNEQFF. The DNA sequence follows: TGTGCCAGCAGCGTAGAACCGCGGCTAGCAGACCGAAGCTCCTACAATGAGCAGTTCTTC. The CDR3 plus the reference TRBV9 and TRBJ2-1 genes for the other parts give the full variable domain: DSGVTQTPKHLITATGQRVTLRCSPRSGDLSVYWYQQSLDQGLQFLIQYYNGEERAKGNILERFSAQQFPDLHSELNLSSLELGDSALYFCASSVEPRLADRSSYNEQFFGPGTRLTVL.